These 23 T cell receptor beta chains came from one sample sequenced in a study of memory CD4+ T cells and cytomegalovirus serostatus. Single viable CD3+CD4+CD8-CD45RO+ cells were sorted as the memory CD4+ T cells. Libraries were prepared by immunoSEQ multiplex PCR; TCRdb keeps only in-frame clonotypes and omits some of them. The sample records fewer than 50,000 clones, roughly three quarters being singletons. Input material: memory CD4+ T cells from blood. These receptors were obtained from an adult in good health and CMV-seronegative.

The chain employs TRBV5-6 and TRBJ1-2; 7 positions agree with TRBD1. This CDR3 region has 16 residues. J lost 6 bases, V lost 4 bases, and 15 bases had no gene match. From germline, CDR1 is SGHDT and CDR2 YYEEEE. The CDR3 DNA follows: TGTGCCAGCAGCCAGACCCTTACAGGGGCGGGGGATGGCTACACCTTC. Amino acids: CASSQTLTGAGDGYTF.

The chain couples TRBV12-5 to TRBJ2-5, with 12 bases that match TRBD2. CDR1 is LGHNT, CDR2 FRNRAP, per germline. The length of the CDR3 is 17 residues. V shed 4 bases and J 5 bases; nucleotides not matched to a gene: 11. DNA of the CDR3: TGTGCTAGTGGTTCCCTCCTAGGACTAGCGGGAATTGAGACCCAGTACTTC. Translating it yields CASGSLLGLAGIETQYF.

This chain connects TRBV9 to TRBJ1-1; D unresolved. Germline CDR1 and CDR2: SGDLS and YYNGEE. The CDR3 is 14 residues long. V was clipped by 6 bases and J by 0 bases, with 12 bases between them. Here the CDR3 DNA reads TGTGCCAGCAAAAGAGACGGACTGAACACTGAAGCTTTCTTT. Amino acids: CASKRDGLNTEAFF.

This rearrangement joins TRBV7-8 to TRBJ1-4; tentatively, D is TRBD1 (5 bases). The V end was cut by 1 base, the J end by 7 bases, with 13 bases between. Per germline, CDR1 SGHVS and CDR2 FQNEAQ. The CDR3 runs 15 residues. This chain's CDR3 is CASSLVAGTGEKLFF. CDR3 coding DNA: TGTGCCAGCAGCTTAGTTGCCGGGACTGGTGAAAAACTGTTTTTT.

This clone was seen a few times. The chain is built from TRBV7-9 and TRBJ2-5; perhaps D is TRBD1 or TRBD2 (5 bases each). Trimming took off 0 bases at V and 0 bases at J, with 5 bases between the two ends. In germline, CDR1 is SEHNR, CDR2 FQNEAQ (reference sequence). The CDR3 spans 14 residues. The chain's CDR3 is CASSLAGDQETQYF. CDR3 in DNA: TGTGCCAGCAGCTTAGCGGGGGACCAAGAGACCCAGTACTTC.

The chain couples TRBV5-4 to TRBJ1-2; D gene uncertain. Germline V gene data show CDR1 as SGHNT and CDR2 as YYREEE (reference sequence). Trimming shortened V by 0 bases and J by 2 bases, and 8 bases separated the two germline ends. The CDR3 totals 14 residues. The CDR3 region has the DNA TGTGCCAGCAGCTTGGCGGCAACCAACTATGGCTACACCTTC. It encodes CASSLAATNYGYTF.

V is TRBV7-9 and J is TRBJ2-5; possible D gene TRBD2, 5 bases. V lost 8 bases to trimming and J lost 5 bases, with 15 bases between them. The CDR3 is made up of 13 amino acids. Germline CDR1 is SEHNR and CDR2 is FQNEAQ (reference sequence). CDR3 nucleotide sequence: TGTGCCAGCTTCATGGGTGGCGGGGAGACCCAGTACTTC. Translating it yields CASFMGGGETQYF.

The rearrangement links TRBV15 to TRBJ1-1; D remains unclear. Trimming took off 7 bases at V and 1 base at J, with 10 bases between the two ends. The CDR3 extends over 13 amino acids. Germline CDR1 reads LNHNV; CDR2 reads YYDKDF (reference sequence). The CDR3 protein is CATTGRKNTEAFF. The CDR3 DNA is TGTGCCACCACCGGGCGGAAGAACACTGAAGCTTTCTTT.

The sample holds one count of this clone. CDR3 amino acids: CASSMPGTTNLVAKNIQYF. CDR3 bases: TGTGCCAGCAGCATGCCCGGGACTACCAACCTAGTAGCCAAAAACATTCAGTACTTC. V and J are TRBV21-1 and TRBJ2-4; the table names TRBD2, a call not compared with the DNA. TRBV21-1 is tagged as a pseudogene. This CDR3 is 19 amino acids long.

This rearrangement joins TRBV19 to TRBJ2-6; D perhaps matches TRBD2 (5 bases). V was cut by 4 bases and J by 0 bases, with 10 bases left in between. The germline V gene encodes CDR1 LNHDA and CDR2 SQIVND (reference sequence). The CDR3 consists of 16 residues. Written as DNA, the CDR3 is TGTGCCAGTAGTACGCTAGCAAACTCTGGGGCCAACGTCCTGACTTTC. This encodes CASSTLANSGANVLTF.

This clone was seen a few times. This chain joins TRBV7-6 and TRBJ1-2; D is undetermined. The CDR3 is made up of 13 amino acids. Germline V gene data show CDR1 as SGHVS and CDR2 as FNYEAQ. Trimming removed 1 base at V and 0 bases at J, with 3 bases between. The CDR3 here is CASSLDTNYGYTF. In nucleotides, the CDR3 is TGTGCCAGCAGCTTAGACACTAACTATGGCTACACCTTC. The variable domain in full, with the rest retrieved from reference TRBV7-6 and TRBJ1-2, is GAGVSQSPRYKVTKRGQDVALRCDPISGHVSLYWYRQALGQGPEFLTYFNYEAQQDKSGLPNDRFSAERPEGSISTLTIQRTEQRDSAMYRCASSLDTNYGYTFGSGTRLTVV.

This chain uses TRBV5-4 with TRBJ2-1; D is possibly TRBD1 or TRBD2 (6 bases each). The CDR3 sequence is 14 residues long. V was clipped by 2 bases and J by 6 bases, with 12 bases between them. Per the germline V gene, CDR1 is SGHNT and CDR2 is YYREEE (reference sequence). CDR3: CASSFGGGSNEQFF. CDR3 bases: TGTGCCAGCAGCTTTGGAGGGGGAAGCAATGAGCAGTTCTTC.

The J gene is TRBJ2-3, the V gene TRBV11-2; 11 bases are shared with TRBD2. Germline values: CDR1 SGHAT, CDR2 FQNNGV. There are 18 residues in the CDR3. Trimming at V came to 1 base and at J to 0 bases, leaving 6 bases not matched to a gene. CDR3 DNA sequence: TGTGCCAGCAGCTTAGGGGGGGTAGCGGGAGGGAGCACAGATACGCAGTATTTT. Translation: CASSLGGVAGGSTDTQYF.

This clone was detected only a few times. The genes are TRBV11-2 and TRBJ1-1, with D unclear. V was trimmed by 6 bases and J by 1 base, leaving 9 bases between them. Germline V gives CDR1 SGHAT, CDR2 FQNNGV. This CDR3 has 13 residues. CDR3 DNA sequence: TGTGCCAGCAGACGTATGAGGAACACTGAAGCTTTCTTT. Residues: CASRRMRNTEAFF.

The CDR3 region is CASSSGTGYQNEQFF. In nucleotides, the CDR3 is TGTGCCAGCAGCTCCGGGACAGGGTACCAGAATGAGCAGTTCTTC. The J gene is TRBJ2-1, the V gene TRBV7-2; 9 nucleotides agree with TRBD1. Germline V gene sequence: CDR1 SGHTA, CDR2 FQGNSA. The CDR3 totals 15 residues. V shed 4 bases and J 7 bases; nucleotides not matched to a gene: 8.

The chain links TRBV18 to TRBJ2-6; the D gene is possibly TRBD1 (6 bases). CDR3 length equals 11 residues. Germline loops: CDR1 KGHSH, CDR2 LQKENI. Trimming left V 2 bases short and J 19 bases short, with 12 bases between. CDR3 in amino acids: CASSPERGITF. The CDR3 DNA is TGTGCCAGCTCACCAGAGAGGGGGATAACTTTC.

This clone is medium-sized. CDR3 amino acids: CASSLSRPSGNTIYF. The CDR3 DNA follows: TGTGCCAGCAGCTTATCCAGGCCCTCTGGAAACACCATATATTTT. The chain combines TRBV11-2 with TRBJ1-3; no clear D gene. Germline-derived CDR1 and CDR2 are SGHAT and FQNNGV. The CDR3 contains 15 residues. V shed 2 bases and J shed 0 bases, with 8 bases lying between them.

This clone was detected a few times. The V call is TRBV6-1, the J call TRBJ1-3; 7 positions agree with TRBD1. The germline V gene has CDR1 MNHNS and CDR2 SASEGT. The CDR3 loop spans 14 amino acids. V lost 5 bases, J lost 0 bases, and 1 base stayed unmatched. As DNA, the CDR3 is TGTGCCAGCAGTACAGGGGTCTCTGGAAACACCATATATTTT. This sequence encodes CASSTGVSGNTIYF.

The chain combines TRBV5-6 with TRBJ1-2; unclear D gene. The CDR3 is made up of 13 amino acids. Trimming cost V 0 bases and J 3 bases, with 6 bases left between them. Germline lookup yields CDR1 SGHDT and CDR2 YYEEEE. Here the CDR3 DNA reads TGTGCCAGCAGCTTGGGCCTCGACTATGGCTACACCTTC. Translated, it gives CASSLGLDYGYTF.

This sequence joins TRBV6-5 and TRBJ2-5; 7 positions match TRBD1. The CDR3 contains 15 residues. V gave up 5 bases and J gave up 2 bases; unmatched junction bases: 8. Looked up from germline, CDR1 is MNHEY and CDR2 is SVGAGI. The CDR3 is CASSPKGQIQETQYF. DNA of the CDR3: TGTGCCAGCAGTCCAAAGGGACAGATACAAGAGACCCAGTACTTC.

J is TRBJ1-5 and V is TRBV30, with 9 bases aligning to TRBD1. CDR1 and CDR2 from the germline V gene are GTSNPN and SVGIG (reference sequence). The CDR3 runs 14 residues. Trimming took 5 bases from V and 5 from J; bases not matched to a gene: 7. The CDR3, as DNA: TGTGCCTGGGGGACAGGGTTGGCGGATCAGCCCCAGCATTTT. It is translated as CAWGTGLADQPQHF.

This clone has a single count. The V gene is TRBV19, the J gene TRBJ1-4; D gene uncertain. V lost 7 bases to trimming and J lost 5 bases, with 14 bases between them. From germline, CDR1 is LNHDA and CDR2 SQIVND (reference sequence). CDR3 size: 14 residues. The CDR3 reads CASTPGERNEKLFF. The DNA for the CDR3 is TGTGCCAGTACCCCCGGGGAACGGAATGAAAAACTGTTTTTT.

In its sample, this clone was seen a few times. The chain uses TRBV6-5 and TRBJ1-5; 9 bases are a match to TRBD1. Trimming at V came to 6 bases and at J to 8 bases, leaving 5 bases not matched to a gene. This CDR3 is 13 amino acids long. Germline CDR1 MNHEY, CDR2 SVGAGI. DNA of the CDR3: TGTGCCAGCAGAAAGAGGACAGGGGAGCCCCAGCATTTT. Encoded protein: CASRKRTGEPQHF.